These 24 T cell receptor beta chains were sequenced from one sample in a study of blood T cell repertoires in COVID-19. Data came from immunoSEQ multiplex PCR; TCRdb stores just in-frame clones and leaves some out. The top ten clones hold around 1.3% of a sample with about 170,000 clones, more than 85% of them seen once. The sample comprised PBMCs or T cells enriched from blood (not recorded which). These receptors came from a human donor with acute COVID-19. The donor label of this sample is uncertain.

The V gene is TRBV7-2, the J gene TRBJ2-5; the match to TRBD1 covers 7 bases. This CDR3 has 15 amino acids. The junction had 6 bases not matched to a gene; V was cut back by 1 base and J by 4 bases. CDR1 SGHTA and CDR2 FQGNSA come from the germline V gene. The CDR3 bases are TGTGCCAGCAGCTTAGGACAGGGAAGGGGAGAGACCCAGTACTTC. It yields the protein CASSLGQGRGETQYF.

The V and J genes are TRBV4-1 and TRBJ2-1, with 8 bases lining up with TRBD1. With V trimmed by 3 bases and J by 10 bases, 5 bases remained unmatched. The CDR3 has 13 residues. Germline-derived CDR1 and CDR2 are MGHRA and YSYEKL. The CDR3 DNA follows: TGCGCCAGCAGCCACCAGGGGGCGCGCGAGCAGTTCTTC. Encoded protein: CASSHQGAREQFF.

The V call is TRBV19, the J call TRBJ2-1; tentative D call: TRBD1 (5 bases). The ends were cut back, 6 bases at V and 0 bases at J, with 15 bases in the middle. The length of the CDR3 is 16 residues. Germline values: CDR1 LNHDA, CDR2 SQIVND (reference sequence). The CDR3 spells CASRGRGISSYNEQFF. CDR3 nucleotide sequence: TGTGCCAGTAGAGGAAGGGGAATTAGCTCCTACAATGAGCAGTTCTTC.

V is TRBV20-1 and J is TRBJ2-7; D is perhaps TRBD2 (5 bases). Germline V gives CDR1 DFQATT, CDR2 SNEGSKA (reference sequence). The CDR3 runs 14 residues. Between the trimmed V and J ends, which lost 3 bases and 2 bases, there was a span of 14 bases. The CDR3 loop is CSASSGSGPYEQYF. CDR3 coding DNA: TGCAGTGCTAGTTCGGGATCCGGACCCTACGAGCAGTACTTC.

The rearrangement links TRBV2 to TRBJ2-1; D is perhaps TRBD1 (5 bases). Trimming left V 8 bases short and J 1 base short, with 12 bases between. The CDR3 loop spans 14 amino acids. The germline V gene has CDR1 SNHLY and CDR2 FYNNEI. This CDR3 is CASPSTGSYNEQFF. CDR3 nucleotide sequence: TGTGCCAGCCCTAGTACAGGATCCTACAATGAGCAGTTCTTC.

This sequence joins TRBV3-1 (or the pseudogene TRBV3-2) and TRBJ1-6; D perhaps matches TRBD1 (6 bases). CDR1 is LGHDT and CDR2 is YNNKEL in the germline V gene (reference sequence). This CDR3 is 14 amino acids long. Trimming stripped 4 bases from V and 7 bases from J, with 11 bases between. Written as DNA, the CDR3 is TGTGCCAGCAGCCCCCGGACAGCCAATTCACCCCTCCACTTT. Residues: CASSPRTANSPLHF.

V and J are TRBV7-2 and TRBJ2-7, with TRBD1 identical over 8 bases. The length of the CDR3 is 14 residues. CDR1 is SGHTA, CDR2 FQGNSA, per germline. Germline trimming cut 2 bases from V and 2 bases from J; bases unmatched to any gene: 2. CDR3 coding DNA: TGTGCCAGCAGCTTACAGACAGGGGCCTACGAGCAGTACTTC. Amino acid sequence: CASSLQTGAYEQYF.

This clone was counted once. CDR3 amino acids: CASSIAGAAYEQYF. For the CDR3, the DNA is TGTGCCAGTAGTATAGCTGGGGCGGCCTACGAGCAGTACTTC. The V and J genes are TRBV19 and TRBJ2-7; TRBD1 might be the D (5 bases). The germline V gene has CDR1 LNHDA and CDR2 SQIVND (reference sequence). The CDR3 covers 14 residues. V was cut by 1 base and J by 2 bases, with 9 bases left in between.

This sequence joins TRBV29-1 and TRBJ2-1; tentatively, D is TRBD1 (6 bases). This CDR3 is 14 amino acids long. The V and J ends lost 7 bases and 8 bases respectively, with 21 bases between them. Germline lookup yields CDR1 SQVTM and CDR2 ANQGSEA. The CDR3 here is CSADGFRGRDEQFF. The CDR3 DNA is TGCAGCGCTGACGGGTTCAGGGGTAGAGATGAGCAGTTCTTC.

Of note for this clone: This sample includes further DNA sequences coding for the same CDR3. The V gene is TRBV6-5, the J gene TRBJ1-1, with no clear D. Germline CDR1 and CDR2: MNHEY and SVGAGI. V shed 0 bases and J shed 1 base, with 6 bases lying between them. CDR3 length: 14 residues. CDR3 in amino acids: CASSYSNRNTEAFF. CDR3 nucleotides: TGTGCCAGCAGTTACTCCAACAGGAACACTGAAGCTTTCTTT.

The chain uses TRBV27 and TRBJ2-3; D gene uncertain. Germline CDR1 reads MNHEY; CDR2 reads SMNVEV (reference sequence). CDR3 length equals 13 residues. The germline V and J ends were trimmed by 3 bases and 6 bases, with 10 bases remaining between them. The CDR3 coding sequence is TGTGCCAGCAGTTTTAATGGAGAGGATACGCAGTATTTT. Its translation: CASSFNGEDTQYF.

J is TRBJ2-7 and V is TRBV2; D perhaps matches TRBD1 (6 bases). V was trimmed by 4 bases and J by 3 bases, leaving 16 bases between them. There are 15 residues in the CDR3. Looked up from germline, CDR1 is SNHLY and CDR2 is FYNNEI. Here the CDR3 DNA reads TGTGCCAGCAGTGCCGGCCAGGGGTTGTTCTACGAGCAGTACTTC. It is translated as CASSAGQGLFYEQYF.

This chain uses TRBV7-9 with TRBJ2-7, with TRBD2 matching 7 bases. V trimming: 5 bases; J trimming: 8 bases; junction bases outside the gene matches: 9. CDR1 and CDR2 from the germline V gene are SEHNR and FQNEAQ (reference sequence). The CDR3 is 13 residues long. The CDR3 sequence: CASSAGERGKQYF. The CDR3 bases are TGTGCCAGCAGCGCGGGGGAGCGGGGCAAGCAGTACTTC.

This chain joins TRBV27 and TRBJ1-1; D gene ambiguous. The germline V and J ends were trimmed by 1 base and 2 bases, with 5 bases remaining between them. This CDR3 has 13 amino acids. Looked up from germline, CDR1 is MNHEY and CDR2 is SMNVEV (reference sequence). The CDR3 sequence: CASSLFTNTEAFF. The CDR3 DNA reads TGTGCCAGCAGTTTATTTACTAACACTGAAGCTTTCTTT.

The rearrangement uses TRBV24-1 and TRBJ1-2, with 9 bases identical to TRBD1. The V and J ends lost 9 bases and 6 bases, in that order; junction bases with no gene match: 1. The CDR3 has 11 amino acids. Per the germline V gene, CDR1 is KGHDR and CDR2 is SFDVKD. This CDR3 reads CATGTGNGYTF. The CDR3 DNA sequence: TGTGCCACCGGGACAGGGAATGGCTACACCTTC.

The CDR3 region is CASSLMGQGVTGELFF. The CDR3 coding sequence is TGCGCCAGCAGCTTGATGGGACAGGGGGTGACCGGGGAGCTGTTTTTT. The chain is built from TRBV5-1 and TRBJ2-2, with 11 bases lining up with TRBD1. Per germline, CDR1 SGHRS and CDR2 YFSETQ. The length of the CDR3 is 16 residues. V lost 1 base and J lost 5; bases outside the gene matches: 4. The whole variable domain, remainder taken from reference TRBV5-1 and TRBJ2-2, is KAGVTQTPRYLIKTRGQQVTLSCSPISGHRSVSWYQQTPGQGLQFLFEYFSETQRNKGNFPGRFSGRQFSNSRSEMNVSTLELGDSALYLCASSLMGQGVTGELFFGEGSRLTVL.

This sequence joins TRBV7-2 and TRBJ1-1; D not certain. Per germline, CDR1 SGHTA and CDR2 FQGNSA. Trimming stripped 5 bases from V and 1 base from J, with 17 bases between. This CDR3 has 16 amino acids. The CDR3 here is CASSPSHHVGNTEAFF. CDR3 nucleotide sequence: TGTGCCAGCAGCCCATCCCACCACGTCGGGAACACTGAAGCTTTCTTT.

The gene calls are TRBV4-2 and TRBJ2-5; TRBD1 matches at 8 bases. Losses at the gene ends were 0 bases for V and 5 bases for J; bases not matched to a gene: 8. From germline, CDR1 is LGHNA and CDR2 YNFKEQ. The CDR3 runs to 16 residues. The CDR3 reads CASSQEGQGPRETQYF. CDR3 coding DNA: TGTGCCAGCAGCCAAGAAGGACAGGGCCCGAGGGAGACCCAGTACTTC.

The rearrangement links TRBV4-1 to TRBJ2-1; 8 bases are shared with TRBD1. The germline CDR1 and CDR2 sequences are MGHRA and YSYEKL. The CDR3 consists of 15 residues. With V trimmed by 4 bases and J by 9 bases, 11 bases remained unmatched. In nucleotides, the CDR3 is TGCGCCAGCAGCCCTCCGGGACAGGTAAGAGGTGAGCAGTTCTTC. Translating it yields CASSPPGQVRGEQFF.

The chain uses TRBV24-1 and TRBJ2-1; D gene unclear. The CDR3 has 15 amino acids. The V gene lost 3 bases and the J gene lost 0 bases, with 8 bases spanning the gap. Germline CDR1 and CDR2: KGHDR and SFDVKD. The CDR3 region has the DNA TGTGCCACCAGTGATGAACAGAGCTCCTACAATGAGCAGTTCTTC. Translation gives CATSDEQSSYNEQFF.

The CDR3 region has the DNA TGCGCCAGCAGCCAAGATAGGTGGGGGGGGGATCAGCCCCAGCATTTT. This translates into CASSQDRWGGDQPQHF. The chain recombines TRBV4-3 with TRBJ1-5; D may be TRBD1 (5 bases). The CDR3 consists of 16 residues. V was pared by 0 bases and J by 5 bases, with 14 bases between. Per the germline V gene, CDR1 is LGHNA and CDR2 is YSLEER.

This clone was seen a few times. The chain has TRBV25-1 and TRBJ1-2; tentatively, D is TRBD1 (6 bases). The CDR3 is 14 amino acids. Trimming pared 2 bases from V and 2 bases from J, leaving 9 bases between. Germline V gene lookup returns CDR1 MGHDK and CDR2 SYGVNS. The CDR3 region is CASSETGTNYGYTF. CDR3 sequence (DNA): TGTGCCAGCAGTGAAACAGGGACCAACTATGGCTACACCTTC.

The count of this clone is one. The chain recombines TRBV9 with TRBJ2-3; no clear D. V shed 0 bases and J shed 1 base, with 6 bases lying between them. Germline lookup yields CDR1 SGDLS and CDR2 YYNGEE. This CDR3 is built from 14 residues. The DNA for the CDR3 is TGTGCCAGCAGCGTAGCAGCGCGCACAGATACGCAGTATTTT. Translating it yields CASSVAARTDTQYF. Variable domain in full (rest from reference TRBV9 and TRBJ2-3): DSGVTQTPKHLITATGQRVTLRCSPRSGDLSVYWYQQSLDQGLQFLIQYYNGEERAKGNILERFSAQQFPDLHSELNLSSLELGDSALYFCASSVAARTDTQYFGPGTRLTVL.

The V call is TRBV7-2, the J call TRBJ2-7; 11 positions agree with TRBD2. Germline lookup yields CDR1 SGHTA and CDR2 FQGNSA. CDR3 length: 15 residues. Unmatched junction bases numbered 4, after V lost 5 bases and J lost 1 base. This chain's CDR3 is CASSLTSGGSYEQYF. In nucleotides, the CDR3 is TGTGCCAGCAGCCTTACTAGCGGGGGATCCTACGAGCAGTACTTC.